The 31 T cell receptor beta chains below come from one sample, sequenced in a study of T-cell memory formation after mild COVID-19. TCRdb reprocessed the 5' RACE reads via MiXCR and lists one record per CDR3 protein. The repertoire holds more than 300,000 distinct CDR3 sequences, with 20% to 25% as singletons. The sequenced sample was PBMCs or a T cell subset sorted from them (not recorded which). The source is a man aged 18-30 years who had mild COVID-19 (a few samples of this study predate the infection). Cell type and time point are not known.

The chain is built from TRBV11-2 and TRBJ2-7; weak D call: TRBD1 (5 bases). CDR1 and CDR2 (germline): SGHAT, FQNNGV. Trimming shortened V by 6 bases and J by 3 bases, and 6 bases separated the two germline ends. This CDR3 has 11 residues. DNA for the CDR3: TGTGCCAGCAGGCAGGGCTACGAGCAGTACGTC. It encodes CASRQGYEQYV.

This clonotype was observed at least ten times. The chain uses TRBV24-1 and TRBJ2-7; a possible D gene is TRBD2 (5 bases). The V end was cut by 5 bases, the J end by 7 bases, with 11 bases between. Germline assignment: CDR1 KGHDR and CDR2 SFDVKD. The CDR3 totals 12 residues. CDR3 in DNA: TGTGCCACCAGTGGGACTGCAGAGGAGCAGTACTTC. Translated: CATSGTAEEQYF.

Only a few counts were recorded for this clonotype. The chain uses TRBV5-1 and TRBJ2-1; D possibly corresponds to TRBD1 (6 bases). This CDR3 has 14 amino acids. V was shortened by 5 bases and J by 2 bases, with 11 bases between the two germline ends. Germline loops: CDR1 SGHRS, CDR2 YFSETQ. The CDR3 here is CASRLQGTYNEQFF. CDR3 DNA: TGCGCCAGCAGGTTACAGGGAACCTACAATGAGCAGTTCTTC.

The CDR3 DNA follows: TGTGCCACCAGCCCCCACCCCGGGGCCTCCTACGAGCAGTACGTC. This codes for CATSPHPGASYEQYV. V is TRBV15 and J is TRBJ2-7; D possibly uses TRBD1 or TRBD2 (5 bases each). There are 15 residues in the CDR3. The V gene's germline CDR1 is LNHNV and CDR2 YYDKDF (reference sequence). The ends were cut back, 5 bases at V and 0 bases at J, with 14 bases in the middle.

V and J are TRBV27 and TRBJ2-7, with D uncertain. CDR1 is MNHEY, CDR2 SMNVEV, per germline (reference sequence). The CDR3 runs 13 residues. V lost 8 bases and J lost 2, with 13 bases in between. This CDR3 is CASSPTETYEQYF. In DNA, the CDR3 is TGTGCCAGCTCACCCACTGAGACCTACGAGCAGTACTTC.

The chain combines TRBV20-1 with TRBJ2-5; 7 positions match TRBD2. With V trimmed by 3 bases and J by 5 bases, 12 bases remained unmatched. Germline V CDR1 and CDR2: DFQATT, SNEGSKA (reference sequence). This CDR3 contains 15 residues. CDR3 sequence (DNA): TGCAGTGCTAGTGGGCTAGCGGCCGAGGGGGAGACCCAGTACTTC. It is translated as CSASGLAAEGETQYF.

This chain uses TRBV3-1 with TRBJ2-4, with D possibly matching TRBD1 (6 bases). The germline V gene has CDR1 LGHDT and CDR2 YNNKEL (reference sequence). This CDR3 is built from 15 residues. Trimming shortened V by 3 bases and J by 4 bases, and 13 bases separated the two germline ends. The DNA for the CDR3 is TGTGCCAGCAGCCACCGGCAGGGGAAGAAAAACATTCAGTACTTC. It is translated as CASSHRQGKKNIQYF.

This clonotype occurred a few times. This sequence joins TRBV6-5 and TRBJ1-5; possible D gene TRBD1, 5 bases. Germline values: CDR1 MNHEY, CDR2 SVGAGI. Trimming took 5 bases from V and 2 from J, leaving 13 bases between them. CDR3 length: 15 residues. The CDR3 sequence: CASSTLRGRNQPQHF. The CDR3 nucleotides are TGTGCCAGCAGTACCCTGAGGGGTCGCAATCAGCCCCAGCATTTT.

This sequence joins TRBV30 and TRBJ2-3; the match to TRBD2 covers 7 bases. V trimming: 4 bases; J trimming: 2 bases; junction bases outside the gene matches: 3. Germline CDR1 is GTSNPN and CDR2 is SVGIG (reference sequence). This CDR3 is 13 amino acids long. The CDR3 DNA reads TGTGCCTGGAAGCGGGACCCCACAGATACGCAGTATTTT. This codes for CAWKRDPTDTQYF.

The rearrangement links TRBV25-1 to TRBJ2-5; D is uncertain. Germline V gene data show CDR1 as MGHDK and CDR2 as SYGVNS. This CDR3 comprises 14 residues. The germline V and J ends were trimmed by 2 bases and 5 bases, with 12 bases remaining between them. The CDR3 DNA reads TGTGCCAGCAGTGAAGGGCAAGCCAGGGAGACCCAGTACTTC. Its translation is CASSEGQARETQYF.

V and J are TRBV4-1 and TRBJ1-2; D not certain. V shed 4 bases and J shed 8 bases, with 14 bases lying between them. The CDR3 length is 13 residues. Germline V gives CDR1 MGHRA, CDR2 YSYEKL. Here the CDR3 reads CASSPGRPGGYTF. CDR3 nucleotides: TGCGCCAGCAGCCCTGGACGTCCGGGAGGCTACACCTTC.

Points on this clonotype: A much larger clone differs from this one at a single base, so this may be a read error. The chain is built from TRBV12-3 or TRBV12-4 and TRBJ1-5, with a possible D match to TRBD1 (5 bases). This CDR3 has 14 residues. CDR3 DNA: TGTACCAGCAGCCTGCAGGGAATTGAACAGCCCCAGCATTTT. This sequence encodes CTSSLQGIEQPQHF.

This chain joins TRBV5-1 and TRBJ2-5, with D possibly matching TRBD2 (5 bases). The CDR3 consists of 16 residues. V lost 7 bases and J 5 bases, leaving 24 bases between the germline ends. Germline CDR1 and CDR2: SGHRS and YFSETQ. CDR3 sequence: CASWEMGIGFPETQYF. The CDR3 nucleotides read TGCGCCAGCTGGGAGATGGGGATCGGATTTCCTGAGACCCAGTACTTC.

This chain joins TRBV7-9 and TRBJ2-1, with D uncertain. With 0 bases removed from V and 5 bases from J, the gap between germline ends came to 8 bases. The CDR3 totals 14 residues. Germline lookup yields CDR1 SEHNR and CDR2 FQNEAQ (reference sequence). Written as DNA, the CDR3 is TGTGCCAGCAGCTTAGCACTATCGCACAATGAGCAGTTCTTC. Its translation: CASSLALSHNEQFF.

This clonotype was observed a few times. The chain carries TRBV5-1 and TRBJ2-1, with 10 positions matching TRBD2. This CDR3 is built from 15 residues. The ends lost 4 bases at V and 8 bases at J; junction bases unmatched: 9. Germline V gives CDR1 SGHRS, CDR2 YFSETQ. CDR3 protein: CASSTSGGAPDEQFF. CDR3 nucleotides: TGCGCCAGCAGCACAAGCGGGGGGGCCCCCGATGAGCAGTTCTTC.

V gene TRBV6-2 or TRBV6-3 combines with J gene TRBJ2-4, with 8 bases identical to TRBD1. After removal of 2 bases from V and 0 bases from J, the junction contained 18 bases not matched to a gene. The germline CDR1 and CDR2 sequences are MNHEY and SVGEGT. The CDR3 consists of 21 residues. CDR3 DNA: TGTGCCAGCAGTTACGGGACCCCGGGGACAGGCCCTCGACTAGCCAAAAACATTCAGTACTTC. Translation gives CASSYGTPGTGPRLAKNIQYF.

This clonotype was observed a handful of times. The V and J genes are TRBV7-6 and TRBJ2-2, with 11 bases that match TRBD1. The CDR3 runs to 14 residues. Germline V gene lookup returns CDR1 SGHVS and CDR2 FNYEAQ. The chain's CDR3 is CACSGQGAAGELFF. The CDR3 DNA reads as TGTGCTTGCAGTGGACAGGGGGCTGCCGGGGAGCTGTTTTTT.

The chain couples TRBV7-3 to TRBJ1-2; D unclear. The CDR3 length is 15 residues. Germline V gives CDR1 SGHTA, CDR2 FQGTGA. V dropped 5 bases and J dropped 5 bases, with 18 bases sitting between them. CDR3 coding DNA: TGTGCCAGCAGCCTTGTTGGTGGGGAAGGGTATGGCTACACCTTC. This gives the protein CASSLVGGEGYGYTF. The complete variable domain, with remaining parts taken from reference TRBV7-3 and TRBJ1-2, reads GAGVSQTPSNKVTEKGKYVELRCDPISGHTALYWYRQSLGQGPEFLIYFQGTGAADDSGLPNDRFFAVRPEGSVSTLKIQRTERGDSAVYLCASSLVGGEGYGYTFGSGTRLTVV.

This chain uses TRBV19 with TRBJ2-3, with no clear D. Trimming took off 3 bases at V and 0 bases at J, with 4 bases between the two ends. The CDR3 extends over 13 amino acids. Germline CDR1 and CDR2: LNHDA and SQIVND (reference sequence). The CDR3 bases are TGTGCCAGTAGTATGGACAGCACAGATACGCAGTATTTT. Its translation is CASSMDSTDTQYF.

This chain connects TRBV5-1 to TRBJ2-5; D ambiguous. This CDR3 has 14 residues. V dropped 1 base and J dropped 2 bases, with 9 bases sitting between them. Looked up from germline, CDR1 is SGHRS and CDR2 is YFSETQ. The CDR3 coding sequence is TGCGCCAGCAGCTTGAGGTCAAGACAAGAGACCCAGTACTTC. This translates into CASSLRSRQETQYF. Variable domain in full (rest from reference TRBV5-1 and TRBJ2-5): KAGVTQTPRYLIKTRGQQVTLSCSPISGHRSVSWYQQTPGQGLQFLFEYFSETQRNKGNFPGRFSGRQFSNSRSEMNVSTLELGDSALYLCASSLRSRQETQYFGPGTRLLVL.

Only one count was recorded for this clonotype. V is TRBV24-1 and J is TRBJ1-1; D is undetermined. The CDR3 covers 14 residues. Germline V gene sequence: CDR1 KGHDR, CDR2 SFDVKD. The V gene lost 3 bases and the J gene lost 4 bases, with 11 bases spanning the gap. The CDR3 nucleotides read TGTGCCACCAGTGATGCCGAAGCAGCCACTGAAGCTTTCTTT. Translation gives CATSDAEAATEAFF.

This rearrangement joins TRBV25-1 to TRBJ2-2; TRBD2 might be the D (6 bases). Germline CDR1 and CDR2: MGHDK and SYGVNS. V was pared by 3 bases and J by 6 bases, with 17 bases between. The CDR3 is 16 amino acids. The CDR3: CASSDSQVGGAGELFF. The CDR3 bases are TGTGCCAGCAGTGATTCTCAGGTCGGGGGAGCCGGGGAGCTGTTTTTT. Supplemented by reference TRBV25-1 and TRBJ2-2, the full variable domain reads EADIYQTPRYLVIGTGKKITLECSQTMGHDKMYWYQQDPGMELHLIHYSYGVNSTEKGDLSSESTVSRIRTEHFPLTLESARPSHTSQYLCASSDSQVGGAGELFFGEGSRLTVL.

The chain has TRBV18 and TRBJ1-1; D remains ambiguous. CDR1 is KGHSH and CDR2 is LQKENI in the germline V gene. The CDR3 is made up of 13 amino acids. Trimming pared 6 bases from V and 1 base from J, leaving 9 bases between. CDR3 sequence reads: CASSDNPNTEAFF. The CDR3 DNA reads as TGTGCCAGCTCTGACAATCCGAACACTGAAGCTTTCTTT. The entire variable domain, with the rest obtained from reference TRBV18 and TRBJ1-1, is as follows: NAGVMQNPRHLVRRRGQEARLRCSPMKGHSHVYWYRQLPEEGLKFMVYLQKENIIDESGMPKERFSAEFPKEGPSILRIQQVVRGDSAAYFCASSDNPNTEAFFGQGTRLTVV.

This clonotype was seen more than once but under ten times. This sequence joins TRBV6-5 and TRBJ2-1; 10 nucleotides agree with TRBD1. Losses at the gene ends were 5 bases for V and 10 bases for J; bases not matched to a gene: 14. Per the germline V gene, CDR1 is MNHEY and CDR2 is SVGAGI. This CDR3 has 16 amino acids. The CDR3 sequence: CASSAPGQGIPLEQFF. CDR3 coding DNA: TGTGCCAGCAGTGCACCGGGACAGGGGATCCCTCTGGAGCAGTTCTTC.

The V and J genes are TRBV10-3 and TRBJ1-1; 8 bases map to TRBD1. Germline V CDR1 and CDR2: ENHRY, SYGVKD. CDR3 length equals 14 residues. With V trimmed by 4 bases and J by 6 bases, 7 bases remained unmatched. The DNA of the CDR3 is TGTGCCATCAGTGGACAGGGGCTAGTCGCTGAAGCTTTCTTT. Protein sequence: CAISGQGLVAEAFF.

Note on this clonotype: A junction end diverges from the germline sequence, so it may reflect a read error. This chain connects TRBV4-1 to TRBJ1-1, with D maybe TRBD1 (6 bases). Germline-derived CDR1 and CDR2 are MGHRA and YSYEKL. The length of the CDR3 is 18 residues. The CDR3 DNA follows: TGCGCCAGCAGCCAAGAGGTAGGAACAGGGAGGTTCGCGACTGTAGCTTTCTTT. This gives the protein CASSQEVGTGRFATVAFF.

This clonotype was detected a few times. V gene TRBV6-6 combines with J gene TRBJ2-1; D may correspond to TRBD1 or TRBD2 (7 bases each). Trimming removed 6 bases at V and 0 bases at J, with 15 bases between. There are 16 residues in the CDR3. Germline CDR1 is MNHNY and CDR2 is SVGAGI (reference sequence). The CDR3 nucleotides are TGTGCCAGCAGCTCGGCAGGGGGGGCCTCCTACAATGAGCAGTTCTTC. This translates into CASSSAGGASYNEQFF.

This clonotype turned up a few times. This rearrangement joins TRBV5-1 to TRBJ2-1, with D possibly TRBD1 on 5 matching bases. This CDR3 has 13 residues. Germline CDR1 SGHRS, CDR2 YFSETQ. V was cut by 7 bases and J by 4 bases, with 12 bases left in between. The CDR3 loop reads CASHPDTYNEQFF. For the CDR3, the DNA is TGCGCCAGCCATCCGGACACTTACAATGAGCAGTTCTTC.

The chain uses TRBV29-1 and TRBJ1-2; TRBD1 matches 7 bases. Germline lookup yields CDR1 SQVTM and CDR2 ANQGSEA. Trimming at V came to 7 bases and at J to 0 bases, leaving 8 bases not matched to a gene. The CDR3 length is 14 residues. CDR3 region: CSAGRQGANYGYTF. The CDR3 bases are TGCAGCGCCGGCCGACAGGGAGCTAACTATGGCTACACCTTC.

The chain's CDR3 is CASSRAGPEFEAFF. CDR3 bases: TGTGCCAGCAGCCGAGCGGGCCCCGAATTTGAAGCTTTCTTT. This sequence joins TRBV12-3 or TRBV12-4 and TRBJ1-1; D remains ambiguous. V lost 6 bases and J lost 7, with 18 bases in between. The CDR3 totals 14 residues.

This chain joins TRBV12-1 and TRBJ2-7; the table's TRBD1 call for D was not verified on the DNA. TRBV12-1 constitutes a pseudogene. The CDR3 consists of 12 residues. This CDR3 reads CASRAPGREQYF. In DNA, the CDR3 is TGTGCCAGCAGGGCCCCGGGAAGGGAGCAGTACTTC.